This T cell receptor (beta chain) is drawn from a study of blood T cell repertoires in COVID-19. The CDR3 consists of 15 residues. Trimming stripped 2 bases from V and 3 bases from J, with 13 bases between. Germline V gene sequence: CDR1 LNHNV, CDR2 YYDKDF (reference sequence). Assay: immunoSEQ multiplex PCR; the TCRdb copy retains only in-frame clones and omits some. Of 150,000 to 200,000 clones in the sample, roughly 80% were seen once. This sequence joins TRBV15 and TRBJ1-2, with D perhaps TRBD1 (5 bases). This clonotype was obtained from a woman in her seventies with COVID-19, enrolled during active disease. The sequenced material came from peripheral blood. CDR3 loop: CATSRRYGGDYGYTF. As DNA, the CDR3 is TGTGCCACCAGCAGAAGATACGGGGGGGACTATGGCTACACCTTC. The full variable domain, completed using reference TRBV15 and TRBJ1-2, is DAMVIQNPRYQVTQFGKPVTLSCSQTLNHNVMYWYQQKSSQAPKLLFHYYDKDFNNEADTPDNFQSRRPNTSFCFLDIRSPGLGDTAMYLCATSRRYGGDYGYTFGSGTRLTVV.